Listed below are T cell receptor beta chains from one sample, sequenced in a study of blood T cell repertoires in COVID-19. Using immunoSEQ multiplex PCR, the repertoire was profiled, and TCRdb retains in-frame clones only, with some absent. The data hold under 85,000 clones, with around 82% observed a single time. Specimen: peripheral blood. These receptor sequences come from a man older than 75 with active or convalescent COVID-19. Each CDR3 is given with its conserved first and last residue. A D gene is named only where the DNA matches it firmly. Clone size, where shown, is once, few, many, or a class for clones that have expanded.

d_call	j_call	clone_size	v_call	cdr3_aa	cdr3_nt
NA	TRBJ2-1	NA	TRBV19	CASSIAGRGNEQFF	TGTGCCAGTAGTATTGCGGGACGGGGCAATGAGCAGTTCTTC
TRBD2	TRBJ2-3	NA	TRBV3-1/TRBV3-2	CASSPGLAGGSTDTQYF	TGTGCCAGCAGCCCTGGACTAGCGGGGGGAAGCACAGATACGCAGTATTTT
TRBD1	TRBJ1-3	NA	TRBV11-2	CASSFDRGRNTIYF	TGTGCCAGCAGCTTTGACAGGGGACGAAACACCATATATTTT
TRBD2	TRBJ2-7	NA	TRBV7-2	CASSRGGLAGVEQYF	TGTGCCAGCAGCCGGGGGGGACTAGCGGGAGTTGAGCAGTACTTC
NA	TRBJ2-4	few	TRBV7-2	CASSPPGKAKNIQYF	TGTGCCAGCAGCCCTCCAGGGAAAGCCAAAAACATTCAGTACTTC
TRBD2	TRBJ2-2	NA	TRBV2	CASSLTSRSITGELFF	TGTGCCAGCAGTCTGACTAGCCGTTCGATCACCGGGGAGCTGTTTTTT
TRBD1	TRBJ1-2	NA	TRBV19	CASSNEQGGIYGYTF	TGTGCCAGTAGTAACGAGCAGGGGGGAATCTATGGCTACACCTTC
NA	TRBJ1-1	NA	TRBV18	CASSPPSGKNTEAFF	TGTGCCAGCTCACCACCGTCAGGGAAGAACACTGAAGCTTTCTTT
TRBD1	TRBJ1-4	NA	TRBV12-5	CASGRTGGEKLFF	TGTGCTAGTGGGCGGACAGGGGGCGAAAAACTGTTTTTT
TRBD1	TRBJ1-5	NA	TRBV3-1/TRBV3-2	CASSQQGGNNQPQHF	TGTGCCAGCAGCCAACAGGGGGGCAACAATCAGCCCCAGCATTTT
NA	TRBJ2-5	once	TRBV6-5	CASSYNFQETQYF	TGTGCCAGCAGTTACAACTTCCAAGAGACCCAGTACTTC
TRBD2	TRBJ2-5	NA	TRBV5-1	CASRTSGTQETQYF	TGCGCCAGCAGGACTAGCGGGACCCAAGAGACCCAGTACTTC
NA	TRBJ2-4	NA	TRBV10-2	CASSDQGSIYIQYF	TGCGCCAGCAGTGACCAGGGGAGTATATACATTCAGTACTTC
TRBD1	TRBJ2-7	NA	TRBV6-2/TRBV6-3	CASSYRDRGPHEQYF	TGTGCCAGCAGTTACAGGGACAGGGGGCCGCACGAGCAGTACTTC
NA	TRBJ2-3	NA	TRBV18	CASSPVRNTDTQYF	TGTGCCAGCTCACCAGTGCGGAACACAGATACGCAGTATTTT
NA	TRBJ2-2	NA	TRBV2	CASSVRGNTGELFF	TGTGCCAGCAGTGTGCGGGGAAACACCGGGGAGCTGTTTTTT
TRBD2	TRBJ2-7	NA	TRBV4-1	CASSQDTGLAGSYEQYF	TGCGCCAGCAGCCAAGATACGGGGCTAGCGGGATCCTACGAGCAGTACTTC
NA	TRBJ1-6	NA	TRBV5-8	CASSGYRVPDNSPLHF	TGTGCCAGCAGCGGGTACAGGGTTCCTGATAATTCACCCCTCCACTTT
TRBD1	TRBJ1-1	NA	TRBV11-2	CASSLVQGARTEAFF	TGTGCCAGCAGCTTAGTTCAGGGGGCGAGGACTGAAGCTTTCTTT
TRBD1	TRBJ2-5	few	TRBV5-6	CASSKPTGAGETQYF	TGTGCCAGCAGCAAGCCGACAGGGGCGGGGGAGACCCAGTACTTC
TRBD2	TRBJ2-1	NA	TRBV11-2	CASSFTAGGPNEQFF	TGTGCCAGCAGCTTTACAGCGGGAGGTCCCAATGAGCAGTTCTTC
TRBD1	TRBJ1-2	few	TRBV9	CASSVLQGRGGYTF	TGTGCCAGCAGCGTACTACAGGGGAGAGGGGGCTACACCTTC
NA	TRBJ2-1	NA	TRBV6-1	CASSEAEGGQTYNEQFF	TGTGCCAGCAGTGAAGCGGAGGGGGGGCAGACCTACAATGAGCAGTTCTTC
NA	TRBJ1-6	few	TRBV6-6	CASSYGDTYNSPLHF	TGTGCCAGCAGTTACGGGGACACTTATAATTCACCCCTCCACTTT
NA	TRBJ1-6	NA	TRBV3-1/TRBV3-2	CASSRGTSYNSPLHF	TGTGCCAGCAGCCGAGGGACATCCTATAATTCACCCCTCCACTTT
TRBD2	TRBJ2-3	NA	TRBV7-8	CASSSRTSGRIPLHTDTQYF	TGTGCCAGCAGCTCCCGGACTAGCGGGAGAATTCCCTTACACACAGATACGCAGTATTTT
NA	TRBJ1-5	NA	TRBV27	CASSYGGRERGDSNQPQHF	TGTGCCAGCAGTTATGGGGGGAGAGAAAGGGGAGATAGCAATCAGCCCCAGCATTTT
TRBD1	TRBJ1-2	NA	TRBV2	CASSRVDRGSKTF	TGTGCCAGCAGCCGGGTGGACAGGGGTTCTAAGACCTTC
NA	TRBJ1-5	few	TRBV28	CASRPGSQPQHF	TGTGCCAGCAGGCCAGGTAGTCAGCCCCAGCATTTT
TRBD2	TRBJ2-7	once	TRBV4-1	CASSHLTGGPYEQYF	TGCGCCAGCAGCCATCTTACGGGGGGGCCATACGAGCAGTACTTC
TRBD2	TRBJ2-1	NA	TRBV19	CASSPGGAQQEQFF	TGTGCCAGTAGCCCGGGGGGGGCGCAACAGGAGCAGTTCTTC
NA	TRBJ2-5	NA	TRBV11-2	CASSQMGGGGGETQYF	TGTGCCAGCAGCCAGATGGGCGGAGGTGGGGGGGAGACCCAGTACTTC
TRBD1	TRBJ1-1	NA	TRBV10-3	CAISEPGTGSAFF	TGTGCCATCAGTGAACCCGGGACAGGGTCAGCTTTCTTT
TRBD2	TRBJ2-3	NA	TRBV28	CASSFQAGGGVDTQYF	TGTGCCAGCAGTTTCCAAGCGGGAGGTGGGGTAGATACGCAGTATTTT
NA	TRBJ1-2	NA	TRBV19	CASSILDSYGYTF	TGTGCCAGTAGTATTTTGGACAGCTATGGCTACACCTTC
NA	TRBJ2-2	NA	TRBV7-8	CASSLVSVNTGELFF	TGTGCCAGCAGCTTAGTTTCGGTGAACACCGGGGAGCTGTTTTTT
NA	TRBJ2-2	NA	TRBV6-1	CASSERGQNPGELFF	TGTGCCAGCAGTGAACGGGGACAAAACCCCGGGGAGCTGTTTTTT
TRBD1	TRBJ1-5	NA	TRBV3-1/TRBV3-2	CASSQTDRGQGACRQPQHF	TGTGCCAGCAGCCAAACGGACAGGGGGCAGGGGGCTTGCCGTCAGCCCCAGCATTTT
NA	TRBJ1-6	NA	TRBV10-3	CAINTQDNYNSPLHF	TGTGCCATCAATACACAGGATAATTATAATTCACCCCTCCACTTT
NA	TRBJ2-7	NA	TRBV6-5	CASSLGHIGSYEQYF	TGTGCCAGCAGCTTAGGACATATTGGTTCCTACGAGCAGTACTTC
NA	TRBJ1-6	NA	TRBV4-3	CASSQDLSSSYNSPLHF	TGCGCCAGCAGCCAAGATCTTAGTAGCTCCTATAATTCACCCCTCCACTTT
NA	TRBJ1-6	few	TRBV5-1	CASSLARTWDYNSPLHF	TGCGCCAGCAGCTTGGCCCGGACATGGGATTATAATTCACCCCTCCACTTT
TRBD2	TRBJ2-3	few	TRBV7-9	CASKYGGEADTQYF	TGTGCCAGCAAATATGGGGGGGAGGCAGATACGCAGTATTTT
NA	TRBJ1-5	NA	TRBV5-1	CASSSVGSGAGNQPQHF	TGCGCCAGCAGCTCCGTGGGGTCAGGGGCTGGCAATCAGCCCCAGCATTTT
TRBD2	TRBJ2-7	NA	TRBV6-5	CASSFASGPYEQYF	TGTGCCAGCAGTTTTGCTAGCGGGCCCTACGAGCAGTACTTC
TRBD1	TRBJ2-4	NA	TRBV6-2/TRBV6-3	CASSYDRGLNIQYF	TGTGCCAGCAGTTACGACAGGGGCCTGAACATTCAGTACTTC
TRBD1	TRBJ1-4	NA	TRBV5-1	CASSVGQGEVEKLFF	TGCGCCAGCAGCGTGGGACAGGGAGAGGTCGAAAAACTGTTTTTT
NA	TRBJ1-5	NA	TRBV19	CASSFPGGNQPQHF	TGTGCCAGTAGTTTTCCGGGGGGCAATCAGCCCCAGCATTTT
TRBD1	TRBJ2-1	NA	TRBV27	CASSHGQGAIDEQFF	TGTGCCAGCAGTCATGGACAGGGGGCTATCGATGAGCAGTTCTTC
NA	TRBJ1-5	NA	TRBV16	CASSLDRGNQPQHF	TGTGCCAGCAGCCTGGACAGAGGCAATCAGCCCCAGCATTTT
NA	TRBJ1-2	few	TRBV12-3/TRBV12-4	CASSLNRVGGYTF	TGTGCCAGCAGTCTAAACAGGGTCGGGGGCTACACCTTC
TRBD2	TRBJ2-1	NA	TRBV30	CAWSQLRTSGYYNEQFF	TGTGCCTGGAGTCAATTACGGACTAGCGGATACTACAATGAGCAGTTCTTC
NA	TRBJ2-5	NA	TRBV28	CASSPPGVSETQYF	TGTGCCAGCAGCCCCCCAGGGGTCTCGGAGACCCAGTACTTC
TRBD1	TRBJ2-7	NA	TRBV27	CASSFGQGPFYEQYF	TGTGCCAGCAGTTTTGGACAGGGGCCGTTTTACGAGCAGTACTTC
TRBD1	TRBJ2-1	NA	TRBV5-1	CASSVGDREDEQFF	TGCGCCAGCAGCGTCGGGGACAGGGAAGATGAGCAGTTCTTC